These T cell receptor beta chains were read from a single sample in a study of memory CD4+ T cells and cytomegalovirus serostatus. Produced via immunoSEQ multiplex PCR; TCRdb's table is partial and in-frame only. The table shows about 82,000 clones, with around 80% occurring only once. Sequencing used memory CD4+ T cells from blood. The receptors were sampled from an adult in good health and CMV-seronegative. The CDR3 runs from the conserved cysteine through the conserved F or W. A D gene is named only where the DNA matches it firmly. Not every row has a clone size; where given, it reads once, few, many or a size class.

v_gene	abundance	j_gene	d_gene	CDR3aa	CDR3nt
TRBV19	many	TRBJ1-5	TRBD1	CASSKTGNNQPQHF	TGTGCCAGTAGTAAGACAGGGAACAATCAGCCCCAGCATTTT
TRBV10-3	.	TRBJ1-6	.	CAISEVGGDSPLHF	TGTGCCATCAGTGAGGTGGGGGGTGATTCACCCCTCCACTTT
TRBV5-1	.	TRBJ2-3	.	CASSLEGRSTDTQYF	TGCGCCAGCAGCTTGGAGGGGAGGAGCACAGATACGCAGTATTTT
TRBV2	.	TRBJ2-1	.	CASNWELYNEQFF	TGTGCCAGCAATTGGGAACTTTACAATGAGCAGTTCTTC
TRBV28	.	TRBJ2-2	.	CASSPGGHSTGELFF	TGTGCCAGCAGCCCCGGAGGGCACAGCACCGGGGAGCTGTTTTTT
TRBV28	.	TRBJ2-2	TRBD2	CASRTPRSGGDGGELFF	TGTGCCAGCAGGACCCCGAGGAGCGGGGGGGATGGCGGGGAGCTGTTTTTT
TRBV27	.	TRBJ2-7	.	CASSLLAGAYEQYF	TGTGCCAGCAGTTTATTGGCAGGGGCCTACGAGCAGTACTTC
TRBV30	once	TRBJ1-5	.	CAWSWTGEQPQHF	TGTGCCTGGAGTTGGACGGGGGAACAGCCCCAGCATTTT
TRBV7-7	once	TRBJ2-5	TRBD2	CASSLGPSGQETQYF	TGTGCTAGCAGCTTAGGGCCTAGCGGACAAGAGACCCAGTACTTC
TRBV28	.	TRBJ1-6	.	CASSLWGGAGTGSPLHF	TGTGCCAGCAGTTTATGGGGGGGCGCGGGTACGGGTTCACCCCTCCACTTT
TRBV19	.	TRBJ2-7	TRBD1	CASSEYRGQHEQYF	TGTGCCAGTAGTGAGTACAGGGGGCAACACGAGCAGTACTTC
TRBV28	.	TRBJ1-6	.	CASRPGNSPLHF	TGTGCCAGCCGTCCAGGGAATTCACCCCTCCACTTT
TRBV5-1	few	TRBJ2-5	TRBD2	CASSLLGGTQETQYF	TGCGCCAGCAGCCTCCTCGGGGGGACCCAAGAGACCCAGTACTTC
TRBV19	.	TRBJ2-7	.	CASPGWSGEGEYF	TGTGCCAGCCCGGGTTGGTCAGGAGAGGGGGAGTACTTC
TRBV28	.	TRBJ1-2	TRBD1	CASRGQGGANYGYTF	TGTGCCAGCCGAGGGCAGGGGGGAGCTAACTATGGCTACACCTTC
TRBV28	few	TRBJ2-7	.	CASSPPGRYEQYF	TGTGCCAGCAGTCCCCCGGGAAGGTACGAGCAGTACTTC
TRBV2	few	TRBJ2-5	.	CASSAGLKLGPQYF	TGTGCCAGCAGTGCCGGATTAAAACTGGGGCCCCAGTACTTC
TRBV5-5	.	TRBJ2-5	TRBD2	CASIFGGSFQETQYF	TGTGCCAGCATCTTCGGGGGGTCCTTCCAAGAGACCCAGTACTTC
TRBV7-2	.	TRBJ1-1	.	CASSLALGGAEAFF	TGTGCCAGCAGCTTAGCTTTGGGGGGCGCTGAAGCTTTCTTT
TRBV6-4	.	TRBJ2-7	TRBD2	CASSDSTWGGVSYEQYF	TGTGCCAGCAGTGACTCGACGTGGGGGGGTGTCTCCTACGAGCAGTACTTC
TRBV5-1	.	TRBJ1-4	.	CASRFGQTPNEKLFF	TGCGCCAGCAGGTTTGGACAGACTCCTAATGAAAAACTGTTTTTT
TRBV28	few	TRBJ2-2	.	CASRAWTTTGELFF	TGTGCCAGCAGGGCGTGGACCACCACCGGGGAGCTGTTTTTT
TRBV2	.	TRBJ1-3	.	CASTYSRGAVGNTIYF	TGTGCCAGCACCTATTCGCGGGGCGCAGTTGGAAACACCATATATTTT
TRBV10-3	.	TRBJ1-6	.	CAISDRNSPLHF	TGTGCCATCAGTGACAGAAATTCACCCCTCCACTTT
TRBV19	.	TRBJ1-6	TRBD1	CASSLTGTVNSPLHF	TGTGCCAGTAGTCTCACTGGGACAGTTAATTCACCCCTCCACTTT
TRBV9	once	TRBJ1-1	.	CASSGEKQWDSEKAFF	TGTGCCAGCAGCGGAGAAAAGCAATGGGACTCGGAGAAAGCTTTCTTT
TRBV21-1	.	TRBJ1-4	.	CASSNHRTANEKLFF	TGTGCCAGCAGCAATCATCGGACAGCTAATGAAAAACTGTTTTTT
TRBV18	.	TRBJ2-5	.	CASSRQETQYF	TGTGCCAGCTCACGTCAAGAGACCCAGTACTTC
TRBV6-5	once	TRBJ1-2	.	CATAGGSGYTF	TGTGCCACCGCGGGCGGGTCTGGCTACACCTTC
TRBV5-3	.	TRBJ1-5	.	CARSDQAGTANQPQHF	TGTGCCAGAAGCGATCAGGCCGGGACCGCCAATCAGCCCCAGCATTTT
TRBV5-4	.	TRBJ1-2	.	CASSPQGKGGYTF	TGTGCCAGCAGCCCCCAAGGAAAAGGTGGCTACACCTTC
TRBV30	.	TRBJ1-5	.	CAWSVGWAGDQPQHF	TGTGCCTGGAGTGTCGGTTGGGCAGGCGATCAGCCCCAGCATTTT
TRBV18	.	TRBJ2-1	.	CASSPPGVRSYNEQFF	TGTGCCAGCTCACCACCCGGGGTGCGGTCCTACAATGAGCAGTTCTTC